The 6 T cell receptor beta chains reported below all come from one sample, sequenced in a study of blood T cell repertoires in COVID-19. The table came from immunoSEQ multiplex PCR; TCRdb's copy has only in-frame clones and leaves some out. The sample contains 250,000 to 300,000 clones, about 85% of which appear only once. The material sequenced was peripheral blood. These receptors came from a woman aged 50 to 65 who had recovered from COVID-19.

Only one count was recorded for this clone. V usage is TRBV29-1 and J usage is TRBJ2-5, with 9 positions matching TRBD1. V shed 3 bases, J shed 4 bases, and the junction held 6 bases outside the gene matches. Per the germline V gene, CDR1 is SQVTM and CDR2 is ANQGSEA. CDR3 length: 14 residues. CDR3 amino acids: CSVEGQGVGETQYF. The CDR3 nucleotides are TGCAGCGTTGAGGGACAGGGTGTCGGAGAGACCCAGTACTTC.

J is TRBJ1-2 and V is TRBV28; D possibly corresponds to TRBD1 (5 bases). This CDR3 has 12 residues. Germline loops: CDR1 MDHEN, CDR2 SYDVKM. V dropped 6 bases and J dropped 6 bases, with 11 bases sitting between them. CDR3 loop: CASSGAGDGYTF. The CDR3 DNA follows: TGTGCCAGCAGCGGAGCGGGGGATGGCTACACCTTC.

V usage is TRBV11-2 and J usage is TRBJ2-3, with D possibly TRBD2 on 6 matching bases. V was cut by 5 bases and J by 6 bases, with 12 bases left in between. Germline assignment: CDR1 SGHAT and CDR2 FQNNGV. This CDR3 has 13 residues. The CDR3 loop is CASSAGGADTQYF. CDR3 bases: TGTGCCAGCAGCGCCGGAGGGGCGGATACGCAGTATTTT.

This CDR3 reads CASSSTSGGQNEQFF. In DNA, the CDR3 is TGTGCCAGCAGCTCCACTAGCGGGGGCCAAAATGAGCAGTTCTTC. V and J are TRBV27 and TRBJ2-1; 11 nucleotides line up with TRBD2. The CDR3 length is 15 residues. The trim removed 6 bases at V and 7 bases at J, leaving 8 bases unmatched. Per the germline V gene, CDR1 is MNHEY and CDR2 is SMNVEV (reference sequence).

This chain joins TRBV24-1 and TRBJ1-5; D might be TRBD1 (6 bases). CDR3 length: 18 amino acids. Germline values: CDR1 KGHDR, CDR2 SFDVKD. The germline V and J ends were trimmed by 0 bases and 0 bases, with 14 bases remaining between them. CDR3 residues: CATSDLKPTGDSNQPQHF. CDR3 coding DNA: TGTGCCACCAGTGATTTGAAGCCGACAGGAGATAGCAATCAGCCCCAGCATTTT.

J is TRBJ2-7 and V is TRBV19, with 9 nucleotides matching TRBD1. V gave up 5 bases and J gave up 3 bases; unmatched junction bases: 5. This CDR3 has 14 amino acids. Germline V gives CDR1 LNHDA, CDR2 SQIVND (reference sequence). This chain's CDR3 is CASSSGTGIYEQYF. CDR3 nucleotide sequence: TGTGCCAGTAGTTCCGGGACAGGGATCTACGAGCAGTACTTC.